A single sample gave rise to the 3 T cell receptor beta chains below, sequenced in a study of T cells in Graves' hyperthyroidism and ophthalmopathy. RNA transcripts provided the source from which TCR beta CDR3 regions were amplified. Initially, a first-round RT-PCR of the TCR CDR3 employed the HTBI primer set. TCRdb processed the multiplex PCR reads anew with MiXCR; each CDR3 protein has one entry. The sample holds around 420,000 distinct CDR3 sequences; roughly 15% are singletons and the top ten take 5% to 6%. The specimen sequenced was blood. Receptors were obtained from a woman aged 18-29 years with Graves' hyperthyroidism.

This clonotype was seen ten or more times. This sequence joins TRBV7-2 and TRBJ2-1; maybe TRBD1 (5 bases). The V gene lost 1 base and the J gene lost 8 bases, with 15 bases spanning the gap. Germline lookup yields CDR1 SGHTA and CDR2 FQGNSA. This CDR3 is built from 15 residues. The CDR3 DNA follows: TGTGCCAGCAGCTTAGGATTAGGGCCAGGGTATGAGCAGTTCTTC. Amino acids: CASSLGLGPGYEQFF. Looking up the rest from reference TRBV7-2 and TRBJ2-1 gives the full variable domain: GAGVSQSPSNKVTEKGKDVELRCDPISGHTALYWYRQSLGQGLEFLIYFQGNSAPDKSGLPSDRFSAERTGGSVSTLTIQRTQQEDSAVYLCASSLGLGPGYEQFFGPGTRLTVL.

This clonotype was found many times. The V gene is TRBV20-1, the J gene TRBJ2-1; 7 bases fit TRBD2. CDR1 DFQATT and CDR2 SNEGSKA come from the germline V gene (reference sequence). The CDR3 is made up of 15 amino acids. J was trimmed by 4 bases and V by 0 bases; bases with no gene match: 6. CDR3 residues: CSAREPAGLYNEQFF. CDR3 in DNA: TGCAGTGCTAGAGAACCAGCGGGACTATACAATGAGCAGTTCTTC.

In this sample, this clonotype turned up many times. The chain joins TRBV6-1 to TRBJ2-7; D remains ambiguous. The CDR3 extends over 13 amino acids. Germline CDR1 is MNHNS and CDR2 is SASEGT. V lost 1 base and J lost 5, with 9 bases in between. The CDR3 region is CASSEVYFDEQYF. The CDR3 bases are TGTGCCAGCAGTGAAGTCTACTTCGACGAGCAGTACTTC.